The rows below give T cell receptor beta chains drawn from one sample of a study of CD4 T cells in relation to SARS-CoV-2 and coronaviruses. The antigens of these receptors remain unknown. Some clones are missing from TCRdb's copy, which holds only in-frame ones; the method was immunoSEQ multiplex PCR. The top ten clones hold 27% of a sample with about 18,000 clones, around 77% of them seen once. The sequenced material came from CD4+ T cells from PBMCs, cultured in vitro. The receptors here all came from a human donor in good health. Both conserved end residues are part of each CDR3.

V,J,CDR3
TRBV10-2,TRBJ2-7,CASSEDPSYEQYF
TRBV5-1,TRBJ1-4,CASSLGQYGEKLFF
TRBV19,TRBJ2-3,CASSTGANTDTQYF
TRBV18,TRBJ2-3,CASSPGLAGVVVTDTQYF
TRBV4-2,TRBJ2-7,CASSQATSGLEQYF
TRBV19,TRBJ1-5,CASSIAFNQPQHF
TRBV27,TRBJ1-5,CASSLRGTNQPQHF
TRBV28,TRBJ2-2,CASGGGGTGELFF
TRBV6-5,TRBJ2-2,CASSYSVDTGELFF
TRBV24-1,TRBJ2-3,CATSPGTSGRADTQYF
TRBV15,TRBJ1-1,CATSRAPATTTEAFF
TRBV7-9,TRBJ2-2,CASSLGTSGIGGELFF
TRBV21-1,TRBJ1-3,CASSKVGGVSGNTIYF
TRBV15,TRBJ2-1,CATSRSRTSAHNEQFF
TRBV30,TRBJ2-1,CAWSRSNEQFF
TRBV6-1,TRBJ1-1,CASSALRAGTNTEAFF
TRBV20-1,TRBJ2-4,CSASPAGYKNIQYF
TRBV28,TRBJ1-1,CASSLTREAFF
TRBV18,TRBJ2-1,CASSPIRYNEQFF
TRBV19,TRBJ1-1,CASSNNQNTEAFF
TRBV15,TRBJ2-3,CATSSERADTQYF
TRBV28,TRBJ1-1,CASSLWTGTENTEAFF
TRBV6-5,TRBJ2-1,CASTTFWGEQFF
TRBV4-2,TRBJ2-5,CASSPRGGRVDQETQYF
TRBV5-1,TRBJ2-7,CASSLATAAYEQYF
TRBV6-6,TRBJ1-1,CASSYSKGLGDTEAFF
TRBV15,TRBJ2-1,CATSREGLAGGEQFF
TRBV5-1,TRBJ2-7,CASSLAISGQAPYEQYF
TRBV7-3,TRBJ2-3,CASRQTRLDTQYF
TRBV4-1,TRBJ2-7,CASSQEPSREISYEQYF
TRBV30,TRBJ1-1,CAWSVGQGVAAFF
TRBV6-5,TRBJ1-3,CASSPARGNTIYF
TRBV18,TRBJ2-1,CASSPLAGPYNEQFF
TRBV18,TRBJ2-7,CASSPFGGGSASNEQYF
TRBV5-1,TRBJ1-5,CASSLGANQPQHF
TRBV28,TRBJ1-3,CASSPGEAGNTIYF
TRBV7-9,TRBJ1-1,CASSPWTGGNTEAFF
TRBV11-2,TRBJ2-7,CASSPDLGTYEQYF
TRBV5-1,TRBJ2-7,CASSLDSTGREQYF
TRBV5-1,TRBJ1-6,CASSLAGTDYNSPLHF
TRBV28,TRBJ1-1,CAGAKTSVGTEAFF
TRBV5-1,TRBJ2-7,CASSREPSRLIEQYF
TRBV19,TRBJ1-5,CACAGGHDQPQHF
TRBV3-1/TRBV3-2,TRBJ2-3,CASSQAGPITDTQYF
TRBV2,TRBJ1-4,CASRVDWGDEKLFF
TRBV7-9,TRBJ1-1,CASSLALGQGDEAFF
TRBV30,TRBJ1-1,CAWTHPPGRTNTEAFF
TRBV6-5,TRBJ2-5,CASERTLQETQYF
TRBV9,TRBJ2-7,CASSVVSGGEQYF
TRBV11-2,TRBJ2-1,CASNSPGASERGEQFF
TRBV13,TRBJ2-7,CASSSVSGFYEQYF
TRBV2,TRBJ2-7,CASMRIGYEQYF